This T cell receptor (beta chain) is from a study of blood T cell repertoires in COVID-19. About the study: Spain, Italy and the United States supplied samples that represented acute and convalescent COVID-19. PBMCs, B-cell-depleted T cells, or T cells were the source of the cDNA or gDNA that made up the material.

CDR3 length: 15 amino acids. Trimming shortened V by 0 bases and J by 2 bases, and 11 bases separated the two germline ends. The germline V gene encodes CDR1 SGHRS and CDR2 YFSETQ. Study processing details: Amplifying reference gene primers gave estimates of nucleated cell counts. Generated by immunoSEQ multiplex PCR, the TCRdb table keeps only in-frame clones and is missing some. The V and J calls and clone size were taken over from that table, and D and trimming were inferred from the DNA. The table shows some 90,000 clones, with 75% to 90% occurring only once. Sequencing was carried out using peripheral blood. The chain employs TRBV5-1 and TRBJ1-2, with D perhaps matching TRBD1 (5 bases). This receptor was obtained from a woman between 65 and 79 years old with acute or convalescent COVID-19. The CDR3 protein is CASSLEGVGNYGYTF. The CDR3 nucleotides read TGCGCCAGCAGCTTGGAAGGGGTGGGAAACTATGGCTACACCTTC.